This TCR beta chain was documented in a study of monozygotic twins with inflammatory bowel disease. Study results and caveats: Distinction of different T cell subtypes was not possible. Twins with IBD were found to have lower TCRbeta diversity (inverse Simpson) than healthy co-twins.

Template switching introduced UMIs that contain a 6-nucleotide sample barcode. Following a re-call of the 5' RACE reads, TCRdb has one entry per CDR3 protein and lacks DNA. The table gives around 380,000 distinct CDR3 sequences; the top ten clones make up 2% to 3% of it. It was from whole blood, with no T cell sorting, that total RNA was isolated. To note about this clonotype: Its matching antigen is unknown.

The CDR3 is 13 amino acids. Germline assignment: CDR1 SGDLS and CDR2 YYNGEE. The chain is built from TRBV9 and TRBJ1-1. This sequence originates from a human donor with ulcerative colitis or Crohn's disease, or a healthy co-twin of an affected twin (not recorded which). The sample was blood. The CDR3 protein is CASSVGGDTEAFF.